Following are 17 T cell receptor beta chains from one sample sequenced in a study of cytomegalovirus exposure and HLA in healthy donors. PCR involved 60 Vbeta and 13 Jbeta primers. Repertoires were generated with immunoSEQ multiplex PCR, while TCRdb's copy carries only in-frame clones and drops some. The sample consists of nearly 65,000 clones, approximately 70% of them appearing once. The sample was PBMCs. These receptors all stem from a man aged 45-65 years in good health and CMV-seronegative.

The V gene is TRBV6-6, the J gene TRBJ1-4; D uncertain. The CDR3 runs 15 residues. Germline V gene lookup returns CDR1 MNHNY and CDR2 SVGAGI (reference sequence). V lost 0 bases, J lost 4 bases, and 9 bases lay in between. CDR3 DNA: TGTGCCAGCAGTTACTCGACGGGGATTAATGAAAAACTGTTTTTT. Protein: CASSYSTGINEKLFF.

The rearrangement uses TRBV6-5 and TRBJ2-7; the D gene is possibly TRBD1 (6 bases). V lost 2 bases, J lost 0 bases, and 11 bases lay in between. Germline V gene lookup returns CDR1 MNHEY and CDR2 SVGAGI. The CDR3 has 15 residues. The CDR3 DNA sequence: TGTGCCAGCAGTTACATGGGGGCCCACTCCTACGAGCAGTACTTC. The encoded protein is CASSYMGAHSYEQYF.

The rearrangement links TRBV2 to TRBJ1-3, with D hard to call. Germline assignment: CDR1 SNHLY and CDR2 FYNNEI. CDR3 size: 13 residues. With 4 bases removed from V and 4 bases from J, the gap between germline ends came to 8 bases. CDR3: CASSAGVGNTIYF. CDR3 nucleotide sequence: TGTGCCAGCAGTGCCGGGGTCGGAAACACCATATATTTT.

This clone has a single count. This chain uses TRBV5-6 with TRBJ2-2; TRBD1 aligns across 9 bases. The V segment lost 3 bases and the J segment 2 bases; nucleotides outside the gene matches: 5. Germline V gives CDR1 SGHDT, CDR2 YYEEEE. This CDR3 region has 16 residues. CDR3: CASSSLQGANTGELFF. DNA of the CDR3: TGTGCCAGCAGCTCACTACAGGGGGCTAACACCGGGGAGCTGTTTTTT.

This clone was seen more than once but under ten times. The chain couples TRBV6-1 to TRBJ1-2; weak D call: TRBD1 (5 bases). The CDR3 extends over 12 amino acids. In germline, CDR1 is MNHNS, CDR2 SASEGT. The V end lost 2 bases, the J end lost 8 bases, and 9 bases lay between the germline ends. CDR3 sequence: CASSERQSGYTF. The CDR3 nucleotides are TGTGCCAGCAGTGAACGACAGTCCGGCTACACCTTC.

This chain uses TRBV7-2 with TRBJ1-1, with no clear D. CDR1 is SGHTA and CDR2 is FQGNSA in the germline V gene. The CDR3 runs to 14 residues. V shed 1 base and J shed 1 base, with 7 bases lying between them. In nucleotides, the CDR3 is TGTGCCAGCAGCTTAGGGGGAGCGAACACTGAAGCTTTCTTT. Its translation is CASSLGGANTEAFF.

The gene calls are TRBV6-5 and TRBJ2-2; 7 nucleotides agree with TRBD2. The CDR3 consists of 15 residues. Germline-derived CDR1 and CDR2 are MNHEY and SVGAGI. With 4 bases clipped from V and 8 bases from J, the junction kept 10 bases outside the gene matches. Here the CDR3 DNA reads TGTGCCAGCAGTTTGGCGGCAGGGAGGGCTGGGGAGCTGTTTTTT. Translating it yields CASSLAAGRAGELFF.

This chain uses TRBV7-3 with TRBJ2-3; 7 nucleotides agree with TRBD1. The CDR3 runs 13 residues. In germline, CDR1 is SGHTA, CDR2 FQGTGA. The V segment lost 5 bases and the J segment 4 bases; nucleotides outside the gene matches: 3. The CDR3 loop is CASSQTGPDTQYF. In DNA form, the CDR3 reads TGTGCCAGCAGCCAGACAGGGCCAGATACGCAGTATTTT. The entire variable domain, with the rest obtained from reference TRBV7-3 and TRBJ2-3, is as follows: GAGVSQTPSNKVTEKGKYVELRCDPISGHTALYWYRQSLGQGPEFLIYFQGTGAADDSGLPNDRFFAVRPEGSVSTLKIQRTERGDSAVYLCASSQTGPDTQYFGPGTRLTVL.

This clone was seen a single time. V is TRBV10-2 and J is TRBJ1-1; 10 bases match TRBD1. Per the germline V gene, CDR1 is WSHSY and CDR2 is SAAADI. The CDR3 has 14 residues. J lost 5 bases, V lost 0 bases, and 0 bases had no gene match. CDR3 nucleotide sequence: TGCGCCAGCAGTGAGTCGGACAGGGGGACTGAAGCTTTCTTT. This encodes CASSESDRGTEAFF.

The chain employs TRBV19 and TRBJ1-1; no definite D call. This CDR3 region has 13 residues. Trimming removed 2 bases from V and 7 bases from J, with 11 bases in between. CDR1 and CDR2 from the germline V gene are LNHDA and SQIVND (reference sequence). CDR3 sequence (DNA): TGTGCCAGTAGTATAACACCCAGGTTTGAAGCTTTCTTT. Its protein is CASSITPRFEAFF. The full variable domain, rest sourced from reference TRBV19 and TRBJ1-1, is DGGITQSPKYLFRKEGQNVTLSCEQNLNHDAMYWYRQDPGQGLRLIYYSQIVNDFQKGDIAEGYSVSREKKESFPLTVTSAQKNPTAFYLCASSITPRFEAFFGQGTRLTVV.

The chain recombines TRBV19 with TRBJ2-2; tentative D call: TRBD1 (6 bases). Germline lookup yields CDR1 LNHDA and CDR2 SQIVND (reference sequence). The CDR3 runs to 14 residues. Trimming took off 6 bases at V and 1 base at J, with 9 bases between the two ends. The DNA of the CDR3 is TGTGCCAGTAGGGTGGGACAGAACACCGGGGAGCTGTTTTTT. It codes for CASRVGQNTGELFF.

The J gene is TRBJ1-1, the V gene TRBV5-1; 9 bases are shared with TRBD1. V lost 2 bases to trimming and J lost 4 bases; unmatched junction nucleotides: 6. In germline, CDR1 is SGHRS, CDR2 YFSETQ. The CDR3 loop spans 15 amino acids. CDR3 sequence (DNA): TGCGCCAGCAGCTTAGGGACAGGGCACGTCACTGAAGCTTTCTTT. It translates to CASSLGTGHVTEAFF.

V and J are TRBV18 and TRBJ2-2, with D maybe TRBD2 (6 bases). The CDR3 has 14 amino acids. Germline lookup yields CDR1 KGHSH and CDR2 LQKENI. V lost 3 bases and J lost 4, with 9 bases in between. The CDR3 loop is CASSPGGTTGELFF. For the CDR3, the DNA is TGTGCCAGCTCACCTGGCGGGACCACCGGGGAGCTGTTTTTT.

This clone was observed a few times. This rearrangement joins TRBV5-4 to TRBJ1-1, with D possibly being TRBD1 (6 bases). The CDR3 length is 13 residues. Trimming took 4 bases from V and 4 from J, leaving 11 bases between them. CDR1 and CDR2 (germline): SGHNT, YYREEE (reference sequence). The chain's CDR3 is CASSHTGITEAFF. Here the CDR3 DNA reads TGTGCCAGCAGCCATACAGGGATCACTGAAGCTTTCTTT.

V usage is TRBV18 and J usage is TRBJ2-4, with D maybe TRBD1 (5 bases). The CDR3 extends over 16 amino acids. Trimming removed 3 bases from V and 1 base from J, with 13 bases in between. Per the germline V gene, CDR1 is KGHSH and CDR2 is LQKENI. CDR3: CASSPQGVWAKNIQYF. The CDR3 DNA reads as TGTGCCAGCTCACCCCAAGGGGTATGGGCCAAAAACATTCAGTACTTC.

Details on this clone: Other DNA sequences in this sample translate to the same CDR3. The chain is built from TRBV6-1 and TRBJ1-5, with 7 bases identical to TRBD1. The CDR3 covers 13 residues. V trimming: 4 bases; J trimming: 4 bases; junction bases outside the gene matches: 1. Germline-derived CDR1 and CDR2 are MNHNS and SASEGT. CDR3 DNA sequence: TGTGCCAGCAGTGTACAGGGGAATCAGCCCCAGCATTTT. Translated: CASSVQGNQPQHF.

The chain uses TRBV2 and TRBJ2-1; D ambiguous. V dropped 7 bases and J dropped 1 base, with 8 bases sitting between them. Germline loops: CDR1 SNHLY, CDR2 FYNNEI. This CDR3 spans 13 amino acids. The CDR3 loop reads CASTLLSYNEQFF. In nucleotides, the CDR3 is TGTGCCAGCACACTCTTATCCTACAATGAGCAGTTCTTC.